The 16 T cell receptor beta chains below come from one sample, sequenced in a study of regulatory dendritic cells for organ transplantation. Sequencing used immunoSEQ multiplex PCR; TCRdb keeps in-frame clones, though not all of them. Of fewer than 40,000 clones in the sample, around nine tenths were seen once. The sample consisted of naive CD8+ T cells from blood. Subset in this sample: CD45RA+ naive T cells. The receptor source for this set is a human donor in good health.

The rearrangement joins TRBV4-1 to TRBJ2-7; 9 positions agree with TRBD1. Germline trimming cut 1 base from V and 5 bases from J; bases unmatched to any gene: 12. From germline, CDR1 is MGHRA and CDR2 YSYEKL. This CDR3 region has 17 residues. CDR3 sequence: CASSQASYRGRGNEQYF. The DNA for the CDR3 is TGCGCCAGCAGCCAAGCGTCCTACAGGGGGCGCGGAAACGAGCAGTACTTC.

In nucleotides, the CDR3 is TGTGCCACTAGACCTCCCATCGGGGATCAGCCCCAGCATTTT. It encodes CATRPPIGDQPQHF. The gene calls are TRBV28 and TRBJ1-5; D unclear. CDR1 is MDHEN, CDR2 SYDVKM, per germline. The CDR3 totals 14 residues. V dropped 10 bases and J dropped 5 bases, with 18 bases sitting between them.

The chain couples TRBV27 to TRBJ2-7; 8 bases match TRBD2. Per the germline V gene, CDR1 is MNHEY and CDR2 is SMNVEV (reference sequence). This CDR3 contains 14 residues. The junction had 4 bases not matched to a gene; V was cut back by 2 bases and J by 4 bases. CDR3 in amino acids: CASSLVAGKYEQYF. The CDR3 DNA follows: TGTGCCAGCAGTTTAGTAGCGGGGAAGTACGAGCAGTACTTC.

The CDR3 loop reads CASSLSVGTYEQYF. Here the CDR3 DNA reads TGTGCCAGCAGTTTATCGGTAGGGACCTACGAGCAGTACTTC. This chain links TRBV27 with TRBJ2-7; no clear D gene. CDR1 and CDR2 (germline): MNHEY, SMNVEV (reference sequence). The CDR3 runs to 14 residues. Trimming removed 0 bases from V and 2 bases from J, with 8 bases in between.

The chain couples TRBV6-5 to TRBJ1-2; tentatively, D is TRBD1 (5 bases). The CDR3 runs to 15 residues. From germline, CDR1 is MNHEY and CDR2 SVGAGI. V was shortened by 2 bases and J by 2 bases, with 12 bases between the two germline ends. The CDR3 spells CASSYRLGQNYGYTF. The CDR3 DNA follows: TGTGCCAGCAGTTACCGATTGGGGCAGAACTATGGCTACACCTTC.

The V call is TRBV9, the J call TRBJ2-5; no definite D call. Trimming pared 4 bases from V and 0 bases from J, leaving 10 bases between. This CDR3 is built from 14 residues. Germline-derived CDR1 and CDR2 are SGDLS and YYNGEE. The CDR3 is CASSPGSHQETQYF. CDR3 nucleotides: TGTGCCAGCAGCCCGGGCTCCCACCAAGAGACCCAGTACTTC.

The CDR3 sequence is CASKASGSYEQYF. CDR3 DNA sequence: TGTGCCAGCAAGGCTAGCGGTTCCTACGAGCAGTACTTC. The chain carries TRBV6-1 and TRBJ2-7, with 7 bases identical to TRBD2. CDR1 is MNHNS and CDR2 is SASEGT in the germline V gene. CDR3 length: 13 amino acids. V dropped 7 bases and J dropped 1; count of bases not matched to a gene: 4.

Here the CDR3 DNA reads TGTGCCAGCAGTTTTCTTTCCTTCTACGAGCAGTACTTC. It specifies CASSFLSFYEQYF. The chain employs TRBV14 and TRBJ2-7; D gene uncertain. The germline V gene encodes CDR1 SGHDN and CDR2 FVKESK. V was shortened by 6 bases and J by 3 bases, with 12 bases between the two germline ends. The CDR3 sequence is 13 residues long. Variable domain in full (rest from reference TRBV14 and TRBJ2-7): EAGVTQFPSHSVIEKGQTVTLRCDPISGHDNLYWYRRVMGKEIKFLLHFVKESKQDESGMPNNRFLAERTGGTYSTLKVQPAELEDSGVYFCASSFLSFYEQYFGPGTRLTVT.

The rearrangement uses TRBV2 and TRBJ1-5; TRBD1 is a possible D gene (5 bases). Germline V CDR1 and CDR2: SNHLY, FYNNEI. Between the trimmed V and J ends, which lost 1 base and 6 bases, there was a span of 13 bases. The CDR3 covers 15 residues. CDR3 protein: CASSEEFGGGQPQHF. Written as DNA, the CDR3 is TGTGCCAGCAGTGAAGAGTTCGGGGGGGGTCAGCCCCAGCATTTT.

The chain has TRBV6-6 and TRBJ1-2; D is uncertain. CDR1 MNHNY and CDR2 SVGAGI come from the germline V gene (reference sequence). V shed 0 bases and J shed 4 bases, with 12 bases lying between them. The CDR3 is made up of 15 amino acids. The CDR3 DNA reads as TGTGCCAGCAGTTACTCGGAGGCGGATCGCTATGGCTACACCTTC. Translating it yields CASSYSEADRYGYTF.

Only a few counts were recorded for this clone. This chain uses TRBV5-4 with TRBJ2-6; D is unresolved. There are 15 residues in the CDR3. Germline assignment: CDR1 SGHNT and CDR2 YYREEE (reference sequence). Trimming removed 2 bases at V and 0 bases at J, with 6 bases between. The CDR3 DNA is TGTGCCAGCAGCTTATGGACCTCTGGGGCCAACGTCCTGACTTTC. Protein sequence: CASSLWTSGANVLTF.

The rearrangement uses TRBV11-3 and TRBJ2-2; 8 nucleotides align to TRBD2. The V gene end was trimmed by 6 bases and the J gene end by 4 bases; junction bases not matched to a gene: 16. The CDR3 length is 18 residues. Germline-derived CDR1 and CDR2 are SGHNT and YENEEA. CDR3: CASRPPPASGGLTGELFF. The CDR3 region has the DNA TGTGCCAGCAGGCCCCCCCCCGCCAGCGGGGGCCTCACCGGGGAGCTGTTTTTT.

This chain links TRBV28 with TRBJ2-1; perhaps TRBD2 as D (6 bases). Trimming took 7 bases from V and 6 from J, leaving 22 bases between them. The CDR3 runs 16 residues. Per germline, CDR1 MDHEN and CDR2 SYDVKM. CDR3 DNA sequence: TGTGCCAGCAACTCATTGTGGGAGAAGGGAGGCAATGAGCAGTTCTTC. Protein sequence: CASNSLWEKGGNEQFF.

This rearrangement joins TRBV7-8 to TRBJ2-3; 9 nucleotides match TRBD2. From germline, CDR1 is SGHVS and CDR2 FQNEAQ. Trimming cost V 5 bases and J 4 bases; bases outside gene matches: 19. The CDR3 runs 19 residues. This CDR3 reads CASSPGLAKGMGRSDTQYF. CDR3 coding DNA: TGTGCCAGCAGCCCGGGACTAGCCAAGGGGATGGGAAGGTCAGATACGCAGTATTTT.

V and J are TRBV6-1 and TRBJ1-1; D remains ambiguous. This CDR3 spans 13 amino acids. The V and J ends lost 7 bases and 6 bases respectively, with 15 bases between them. The germline V gene has CDR1 MNHNS and CDR2 SASEGT. CDR3 DNA: TGTGCCAGCACATCCGGCCCGGGAGCTGAAGCTTTCTTT. Translation gives CASTSGPGAEAFF.

As for this clone: Sequence at one end of the junction differs from germline and may be a read error. This chain joins TRBV7-7 and TRBJ1-1; D gene unclear. The germline CDR1 and CDR2 sequences are SSHAT and FNYEAQ (reference sequence). CDR3 size: 14 residues. The CDR3 DNA reads as TGTGCTAGCAGCTATCCGACGGATAACACTGAAGCTTTCTTT. Its translation is CASSYPTDNTEAFF.